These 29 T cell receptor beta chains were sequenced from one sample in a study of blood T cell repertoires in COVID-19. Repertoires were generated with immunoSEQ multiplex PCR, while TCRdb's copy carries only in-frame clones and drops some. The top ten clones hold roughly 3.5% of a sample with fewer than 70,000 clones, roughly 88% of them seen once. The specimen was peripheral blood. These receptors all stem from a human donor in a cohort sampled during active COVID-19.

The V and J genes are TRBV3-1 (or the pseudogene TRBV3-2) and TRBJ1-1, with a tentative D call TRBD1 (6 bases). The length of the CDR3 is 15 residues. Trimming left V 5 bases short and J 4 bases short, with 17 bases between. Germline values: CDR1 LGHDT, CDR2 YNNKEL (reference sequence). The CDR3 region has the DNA TGTGCCAGCAGCGAAACATTTGGGGGCGGCACTGAAGCTTTCTTT. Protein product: CASSETFGGGTEAFF.

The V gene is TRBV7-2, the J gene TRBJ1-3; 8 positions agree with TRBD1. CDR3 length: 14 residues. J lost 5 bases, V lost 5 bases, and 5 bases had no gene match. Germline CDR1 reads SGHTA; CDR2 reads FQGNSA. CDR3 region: CASSVGTGRNTIYF. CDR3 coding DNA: TGTGCCAGCAGCGTTGGGACAGGCCGAAACACCATATATTTT. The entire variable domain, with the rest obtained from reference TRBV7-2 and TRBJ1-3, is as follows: GAGVSQSPSNKVTEKGKDVELRCDPISGHTALYWYRQSLGQGLEFLIYFQGNSAPDKSGLPSDRFSAERTGGSVSTLTIQRTQQEDSAVYLCASSVGTGRNTIYFGEGSWLTVV.

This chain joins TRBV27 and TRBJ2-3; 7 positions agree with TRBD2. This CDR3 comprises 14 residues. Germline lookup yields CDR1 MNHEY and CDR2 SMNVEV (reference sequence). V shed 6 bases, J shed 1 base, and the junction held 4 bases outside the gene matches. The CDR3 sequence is CASRASGGTDTQYF. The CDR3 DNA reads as TGTGCCAGCAGAGCCAGCGGGGGCACAGATACGCAGTATTTT.

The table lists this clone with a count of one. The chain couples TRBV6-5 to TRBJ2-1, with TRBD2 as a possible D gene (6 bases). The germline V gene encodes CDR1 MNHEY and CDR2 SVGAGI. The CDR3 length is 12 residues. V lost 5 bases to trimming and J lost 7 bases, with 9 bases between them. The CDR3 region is CASSTRENEQFF. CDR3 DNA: TGTGCCAGCAGTACCCGGGAGAATGAGCAGTTCTTC.

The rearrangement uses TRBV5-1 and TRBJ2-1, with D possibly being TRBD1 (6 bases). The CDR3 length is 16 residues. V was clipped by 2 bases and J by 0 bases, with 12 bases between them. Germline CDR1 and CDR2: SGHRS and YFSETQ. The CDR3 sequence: CASSFGQLSSYNEQFF. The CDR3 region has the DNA TGCGCCAGCAGCTTTGGACAGCTGAGCTCCTACAATGAGCAGTTCTTC.

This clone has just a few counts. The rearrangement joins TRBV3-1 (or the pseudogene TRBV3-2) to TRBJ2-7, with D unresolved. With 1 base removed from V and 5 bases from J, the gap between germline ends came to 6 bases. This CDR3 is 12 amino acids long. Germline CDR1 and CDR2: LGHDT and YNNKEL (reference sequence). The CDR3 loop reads CASSQVSNEQYF. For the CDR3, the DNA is TGTGCCAGCAGCCAAGTTTCCAACGAGCAGTACTTC.

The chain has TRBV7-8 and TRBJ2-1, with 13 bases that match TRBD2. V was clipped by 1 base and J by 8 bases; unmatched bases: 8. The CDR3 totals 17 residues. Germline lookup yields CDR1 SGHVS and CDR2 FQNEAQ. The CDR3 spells CASSLGRTSGRADEQFF. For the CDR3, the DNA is TGTGCCAGCAGCTTAGGGAGAACTAGCGGGAGGGCCGATGAGCAGTTCTTC.

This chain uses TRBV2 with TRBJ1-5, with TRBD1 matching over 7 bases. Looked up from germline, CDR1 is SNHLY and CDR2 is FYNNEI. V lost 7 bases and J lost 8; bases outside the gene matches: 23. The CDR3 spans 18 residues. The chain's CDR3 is CASNPGGRAPRGWEPQHF. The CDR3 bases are TGTGCCAGCAATCCCGGGGGCCGGGCCCCCAGGGGGTGGGAGCCCCAGCATTTT.

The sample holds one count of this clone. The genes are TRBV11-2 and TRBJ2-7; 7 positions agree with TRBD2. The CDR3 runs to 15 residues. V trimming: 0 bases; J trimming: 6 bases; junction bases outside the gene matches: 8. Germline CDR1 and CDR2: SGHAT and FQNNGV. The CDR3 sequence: CASSLDGTIGSEQYF. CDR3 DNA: TGTGCCAGCAGCTTAGACGGGACTATCGGCAGCGAGCAGTACTTC.

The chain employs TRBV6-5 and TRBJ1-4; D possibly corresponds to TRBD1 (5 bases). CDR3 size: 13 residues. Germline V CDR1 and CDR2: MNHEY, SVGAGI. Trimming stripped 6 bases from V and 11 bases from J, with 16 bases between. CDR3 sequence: CASSPRTTGKLFF. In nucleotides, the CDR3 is TGTGCCAGCAGCCCAAGGACAACCGGGAAACTGTTTTTT.

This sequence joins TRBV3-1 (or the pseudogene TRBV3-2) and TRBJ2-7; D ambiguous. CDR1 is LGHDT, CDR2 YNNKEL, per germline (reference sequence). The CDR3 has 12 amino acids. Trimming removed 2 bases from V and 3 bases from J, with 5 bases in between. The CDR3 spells CASSQRVYEQYF. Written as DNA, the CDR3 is TGTGCCAGCAGCCAACGAGTCTACGAGCAGTACTTC.

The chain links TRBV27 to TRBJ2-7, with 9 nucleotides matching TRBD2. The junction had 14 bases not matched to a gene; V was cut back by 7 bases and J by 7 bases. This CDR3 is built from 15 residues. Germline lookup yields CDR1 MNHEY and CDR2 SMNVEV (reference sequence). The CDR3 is CASISLGTSPREQYF. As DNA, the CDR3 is TGTGCCAGCATTAGTTTGGGGACTAGCCCCCGGGAGCAGTACTTC.

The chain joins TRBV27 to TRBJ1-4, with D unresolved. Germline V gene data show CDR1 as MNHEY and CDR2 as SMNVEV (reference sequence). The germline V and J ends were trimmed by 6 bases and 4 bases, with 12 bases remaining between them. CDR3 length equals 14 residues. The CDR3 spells CASSDWSGNEKLFF. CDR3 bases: TGTGCCAGCAGCGACTGGAGCGGTAATGAAAAACTGTTTTTT. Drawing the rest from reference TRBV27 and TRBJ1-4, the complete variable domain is EAQVTQNPRYLITVTGKKLTVTCSQNMNHEYMSWYRQDPGLGLRQIYYSMNVEVTDKGDVPEGYKVSRKEKRNFPLILESPSPNQTSLYFCASSDWSGNEKLFFGSGTQLSVL.

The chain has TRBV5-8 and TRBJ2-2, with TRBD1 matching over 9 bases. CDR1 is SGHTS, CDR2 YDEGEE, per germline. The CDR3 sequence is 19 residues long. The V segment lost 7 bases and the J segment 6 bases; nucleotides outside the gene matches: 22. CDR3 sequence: CASEKRTGDAILGAGELFF. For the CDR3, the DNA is TGTGCCAGCGAGAAAAGGACAGGGGACGCTATCCTCGGGGCCGGGGAGCTGTTTTTT. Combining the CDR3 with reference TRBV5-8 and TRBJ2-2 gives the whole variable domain EAGVTQSPTHLIKTRGQQATLRCSPISGHTSVYWYQQALGLGLQFLLWYDEGEERNRGNFPPRFSGRQFPNYSSELNVNALELEDSALYLCASEKRTGDAILGAGELFFGEGSRLTVL.

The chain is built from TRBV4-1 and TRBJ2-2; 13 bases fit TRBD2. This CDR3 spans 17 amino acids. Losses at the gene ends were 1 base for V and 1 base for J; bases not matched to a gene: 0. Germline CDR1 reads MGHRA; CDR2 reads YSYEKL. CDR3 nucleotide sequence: TGCGCCAGCAGCCAAGGACTAGCGGGGGGGAACACCGGGGAGCTGTTTTTT. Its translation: CASSQGLAGGNTGELFF.

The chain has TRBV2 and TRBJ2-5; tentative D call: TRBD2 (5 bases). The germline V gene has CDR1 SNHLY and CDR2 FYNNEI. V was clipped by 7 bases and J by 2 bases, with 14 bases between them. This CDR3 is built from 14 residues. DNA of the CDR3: TGTGCCAGCATGGGAGTGGGTCCTCAAGAGACCCAGTACTTC. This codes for CASMGVGPQETQYF.

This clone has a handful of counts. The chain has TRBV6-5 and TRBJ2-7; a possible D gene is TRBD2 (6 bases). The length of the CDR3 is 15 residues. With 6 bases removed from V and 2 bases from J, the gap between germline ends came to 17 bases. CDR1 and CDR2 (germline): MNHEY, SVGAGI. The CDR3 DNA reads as TGTGCCAGCAGCGCCGGGACTGATGGCCCCTACGAGCAGTACTTC. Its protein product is CASSAGTDGPYEQYF.

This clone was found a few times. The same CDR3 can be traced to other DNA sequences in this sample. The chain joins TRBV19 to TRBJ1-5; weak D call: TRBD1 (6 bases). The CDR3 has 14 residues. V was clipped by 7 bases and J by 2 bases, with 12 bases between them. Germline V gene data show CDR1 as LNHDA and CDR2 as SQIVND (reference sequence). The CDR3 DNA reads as TGTGCCAGTATTCCCAGGGGCCGCAATCAGCCCCAGCATTTT. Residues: CASIPRGRNQPQHF. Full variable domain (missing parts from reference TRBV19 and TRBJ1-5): DGGITQSPKYLFRKEGQNVTLSCEQNLNHDAMYWYRQDPGQGLRLIYYSQIVNDFQKGDIAEGYSVSREKKESFPLTVTSAQKNPTAFYLCASIPRGRNQPQHFGDGTRLSIL.

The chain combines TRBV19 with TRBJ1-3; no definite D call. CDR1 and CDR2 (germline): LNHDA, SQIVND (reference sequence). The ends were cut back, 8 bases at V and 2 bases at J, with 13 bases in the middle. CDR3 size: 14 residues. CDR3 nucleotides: TGTGCCAGTGTCCGGGGAGGTACTGGAAACACCATATATTTT. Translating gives CASVRGGTGNTIYF.

CDR3 nucleotides: TGTGCCATCAGGGAAGACACCTTGAACACCGGGGAGCTGTTTTTT. Amino acids: CAIREDTLNTGELFF. V usage is TRBV10-3 and J usage is TRBJ2-2; D is uncertain. The CDR3 spans 15 residues. Trimming left V 6 bases short and J 1 base short, with 12 bases between. The germline V gene encodes CDR1 ENHRY and CDR2 SYGVKD.

The CDR3 DNA is TGTGCCAGCAGCCAGACTAGATACGAGCAGTACTTC. It encodes CASSQTRYEQYF. This rearrangement joins TRBV3-1 (or the pseudogene TRBV3-2) to TRBJ2-7, with D perhaps matching TRBD2 (6 bases). This CDR3 region has 12 residues. V was cut by 3 bases and J by 4 bases, with 7 bases left in between. Germline loops: CDR1 LGHDT, CDR2 YNNKEL (reference sequence).

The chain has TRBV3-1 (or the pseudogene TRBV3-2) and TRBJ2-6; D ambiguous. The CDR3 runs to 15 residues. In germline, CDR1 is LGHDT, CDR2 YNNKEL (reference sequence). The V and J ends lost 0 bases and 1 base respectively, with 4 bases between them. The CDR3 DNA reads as TGTGCCAGCAGCCAAGATGTATCTGGGGCCAACGTCCTGACTTTC. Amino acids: CASSQDVSGANVLTF.

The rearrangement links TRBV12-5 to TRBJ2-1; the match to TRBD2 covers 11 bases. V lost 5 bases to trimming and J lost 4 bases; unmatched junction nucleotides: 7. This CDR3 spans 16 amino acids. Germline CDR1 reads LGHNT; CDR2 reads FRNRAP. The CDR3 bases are TGTGCTAGTGGTCCTCTAGCGGGGGGCCCTTACAATGAGCAGTTCTTC. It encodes CASGPLAGGPYNEQFF.

This chain's CDR3 is CASSLDQGPYYEQYF. The CDR3 DNA reads as TGTGCCAGCAGCTTAGATCAGGGGCCCTACTACGAGCAGTACTTC. The chain combines TRBV7-2 with TRBJ2-7; maybe TRBD1 (6 bases). This CDR3 spans 15 amino acids. V was pared by 1 base and J by 3 bases, with 13 bases between. Germline CDR1 reads SGHTA; CDR2 reads FQGNSA.

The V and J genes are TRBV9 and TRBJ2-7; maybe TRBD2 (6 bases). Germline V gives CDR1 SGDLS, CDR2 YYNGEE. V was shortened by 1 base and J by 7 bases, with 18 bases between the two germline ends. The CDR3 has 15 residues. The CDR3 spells CASSVRGGTGGEQYF. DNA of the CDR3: TGTGCCAGCAGCGTAAGGGGCGGGACCGGAGGGGAGCAGTACTTC.

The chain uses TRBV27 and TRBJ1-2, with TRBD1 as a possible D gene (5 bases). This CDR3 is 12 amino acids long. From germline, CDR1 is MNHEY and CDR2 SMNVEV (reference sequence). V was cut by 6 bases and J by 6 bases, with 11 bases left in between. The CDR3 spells CASREGDNGYTF. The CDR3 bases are TGTGCCAGCAGGGAAGGGGATAATGGCTACACCTTC.

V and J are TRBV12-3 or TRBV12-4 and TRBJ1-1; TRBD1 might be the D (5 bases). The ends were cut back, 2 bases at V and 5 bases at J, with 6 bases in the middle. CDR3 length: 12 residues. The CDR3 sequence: CASSLRGTEAFF. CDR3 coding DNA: TGTGCCAGCAGTTTAAGGGGTACTGAAGCTTTCTTT.

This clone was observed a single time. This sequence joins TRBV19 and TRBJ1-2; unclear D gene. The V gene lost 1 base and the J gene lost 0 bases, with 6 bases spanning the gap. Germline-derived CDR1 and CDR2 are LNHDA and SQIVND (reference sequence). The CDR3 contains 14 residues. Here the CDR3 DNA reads TGTGCCAGTAGTATAGGCCAGTCTAACTATGGCTACACCTTC. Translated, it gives CASSIGQSNYGYTF.

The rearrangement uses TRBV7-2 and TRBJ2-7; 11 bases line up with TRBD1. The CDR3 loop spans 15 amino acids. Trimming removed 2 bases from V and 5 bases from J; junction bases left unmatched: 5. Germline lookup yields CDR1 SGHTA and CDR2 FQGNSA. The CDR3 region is CASSLLWTGGNEQYF. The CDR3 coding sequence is TGTGCCAGCAGCTTATTATGGACAGGGGGCAACGAGCAGTACTTC.